Listed below are T cell receptor beta chains from one sample, sequenced in a study of post-analysis software for immune sequencing data. TCRdb analysed the PCR reads with MiXCR anew, one entry per CDR3 protein. Of 150,000 to 200,000 distinct CDR3 sequences listed, approximately 30% are singletons. The sample taken for sequencing was blood. The source of these receptors is a girl between 10 and 17 years old with multiple sclerosis. Each CDR3 is given with its conserved first and last residue. The D gene is left open where the match is weak. Where a row states a size, it is once, few, many or the class of an expanded clone; other rows omit it.

D: .
length: 12
V: TRBV27
size: .
J: TRBJ2-3
DNA: TGTGCCAGCAGTACCCCATGGGATACGCAGTATTTT
CDR3: CASSTPWDTQYF

D: .
length: 15
V: TRBV5-1
size: .
J: TRBJ1-2
DNA: TGCGCCAGCAGCTTAGGGGGGACCGATAACTATGGCTACACCTTC
CDR3: CASSLGGTDNYGYTF

D: .
length: 15
V: TRBV5-1
size: many
J: TRBJ2-3
DNA: TGCGCCAGCAGCTTGGGACGGCCTTCCACAGATACGCAGTATTTT
CDR3: CASSLGRPSTDTQYF

D: .
length: 16
V: TRBV11-1
size: .
J: TRBJ2-5
DNA: TGTGCCAGCAGCTTAGGCCACGCCGGGAGAGGGGAGACCCAGTACTTC
CDR3: CASSLGHAGRGETQYF

D: .
length: 14
V: TRBV5-6
size: few
J: TRBJ2-7
DNA: TGTGCCAGCAGCCTGGGGGCCCTGAGTGGCGAGCAGTACTTC
CDR3: CASSLGALSGEQYF

D: .
length: 14
V: TRBV27
size: .
J: TRBJ1-1
DNA: TGTGCCAGCAGGCCGGGGCTTCAGAACACTGAAGCTTTCTTT
CDR3: CASRPGLQNTEAFF

D: .
length: 13
V: TRBV7-9
size: many
J: TRBJ2-7
DNA: TGTGCCAGCAGCTTAGCCGGGGGTCACGAGCAGTACTTC
CDR3: CASSLAGGHEQYF

D: .
length: 13
V: TRBV9
size: .
J: TRBJ1-3
DNA: TGTGCCAGCAGCCCGTGGGACGGAAACACCATATATTTT
CDR3: CASSPWDGNTIYF

D: .
length: 13
V: TRBV10-3
size: .
J: TRBJ1-6
DNA: TGTGCCATCAGTACAGGGTTAGGTTCACCCCTCCACTTT
CDR3: CAISTGLGSPLHF

D: .
length: 14
V: TRBV5-1
size: many
J: TRBJ2-7
DNA: TGCGCCAGCAGCTTGGTAAGTTCGGGGTACGAGCAGTACTTC
CDR3: CASSLVSSGYEQYF

D: TRBD2
length: 17
V: TRBV10-3
size: many
J: TRBJ2-3
DNA: TGTGCCATCAGTGAGTCGGGCGGGAGGTCCGGTTCAGATACGCAGTATTTT
CDR3: CAISESGGRSGSDTQYF

D: .
length: 12
V: TRBV7-8
size: .
J: TRBJ2-1
DNA: TGTGCCAGCAGCCTAATATCGCTTGAGCAGTTCTTC
CDR3: CASSLISLEQFF

D: TRBD2
length: 19
V: TRBV4-1
size: .
J: TRBJ2-3
DNA: TGCGCCAGCAGCCAAGTTAGGAATACCGGACTAGCGGGATCCCATACGCAGTATTTT
CDR3: CASSQVRNTGLAGSHTQYF

D: .
length: 12
V: TRBV6-6
size: many
J: TRBJ2-7
DNA: TGTGCCAGCAGTCCCAGTACCTACGAGCAGTACTTC
CDR3: CASSPSTYEQYF

D: TRBD2
length: 17
V: TRBV5-6
size: many
J: TRBJ2-1
DNA: TGTGCCAGCAGCAACTCGGGCGGGAGGGCCTTATACAATGAGCAGTTCTTC
CDR3: CASSNSGGRALYNEQFF

D: .
length: 15
V: TRBV7-8
size: .
J: TRBJ2-7
DNA: TGTACCAGCAGCTTGCCGGGACCGTCCTTCCCGGTTCAGTACTTC
CDR3: CTSSLPGPSFPVQYF

D: .
length: 14
V: TRBV3-1
size: .
J: TRBJ2-3
DNA: TGTGCCAGCAGCCAAGTGGGGGCTTCGGATACGCAGTATTTT
CDR3: CASSQVGASDTQYF

D: TRBD1
length: 15
V: TRBV5-1
size: .
J: TRBJ2-1
DNA: TGCGCCAGCAGCTCCACCGGGACAGGGGGGGGTGAGCAGTTCTTC
CDR3: CASSSTGTGGGEQFF

D: TRBD2
length: 15
V: TRBV2
size: .
J: TRBJ2-1
DNA: TGTGCCAGCAGTGTGGAGACTAGCGGGGTTAATGAGCAGTTCTTC
CDR3: CASSVETSGVNEQFF

D: TRBD1
length: 16
V: TRBV7-9
size: many
J: TRBJ2-7
DNA: TGTGCCAGCAGCACTGGGGGGGGACAGGGGTCCTACGAGCAGTACTTC
CDR3: CASSTGGGQGSYEQYF

D: TRBD1
length: 15
V: TRBV28
size: .
J: TRBJ1-5
DNA: TGTGCCAGCAGTCCATCGGGACAGGGCAATCAGCCCCAGCATTTT
CDR3: CASSPSGQGNQPQHF

D: TRBD2
length: 16
V: TRBV20-1
size: .
J: TRBJ2-7
DNA: TGCAGTGCCCGGAGGTCTAGCGGTAGCTCCTACAATGAGCAGTACTTC
CDR3: CSARRSSGSSYNEQYF

D: .
length: 14
V: TRBV12-3/TRBV12-4
size: .
J: TRBJ2-4
DNA: TGTGCCAGCAGTTATGGCGGTCCCAAAAACATTCAGTACTTC
CDR3: CASSYGGPKNIQYF

D: TRBD2
length: 15
V: TRBV6-6
size: .
J: TRBJ2-1
DNA: TGTGCCAGCAGTTACGGAGCGGGAGTCTACAATGGGCAGTTCTTC
CDR3: CASSYGAGVYNGQFF

D: TRBD1
length: 13
V: TRBV10-3
size: .
J: TRBJ2-1
DNA: TGTGCCATCAGTATCCGGGACAGAGGGACCCAGTTCTTC
CDR3: CAISIRDRGTQFF

D: TRBD1
length: 14
V: TRBV28
size: .
J: TRBJ1-2
DNA: TGTGCCAGCAGTTGGGGACAGGTCAACTATGGCCACACCTTC
CDR3: CASSWGQVNYGHTF

D: TRBD2
length: 14
V: TRBV6-1
size: many
J: TRBJ2-5
DNA: TGTGCCAGCAGTCCGGGGACTATCAAAGAGACCCAGTACTTC
CDR3: CASSPGTIKETQYF

D: .
length: 17
V: TRBV4-1
size: few
J: TRBJ1-6
DNA: TGCGCCAGCAGCCGCAGAAACGCGGACAGCGGAAATTCACCCCTCCACTTT
CDR3: CASSRRNADSGNSPLHF

D: .
length: 14
V: TRBV5-1
size: many
J: TRBJ2-1
DNA: TGCGCCAGCAGCAGGAAGGATAGCGGAAATGAGCAGTTCTTC
CDR3: CASSRKDSGNEQFF

D: .
length: 10
V: TRBV11-2
size: .
J: TRBJ2-1
DNA: TGTGCCAGCAACCGTGAAATCGTGTTCTTC
CDR3: CASNREIVFF

D: .
length: 14
V: TRBV7-3
size: many
J: TRBJ2-3
DNA: TGTGCCAGCACCCCGGGCTTAGTCACAGATACGCAGTATTTT
CDR3: CASTPGLVTDTQYF